A selection of T cell receptor beta chains follows, all from one sample in a study of CD8 T cells in ankylosing spondylitis. TCRdb re-analysed the 5' RACE reads in MiXCR, keeping a single row per CDR3 protein. The sample includes 340,000 or so distinct CDR3 sequences, about 14% of them seen just once. Sequencing was carried out using blood, either unsorted or a sorted T cell fraction (not recorded which). The source is a male donor with ankylosing spondylitis or in good health (not recorded which). Both conserved end residues are trimmed from each CDR3.

v_gene: TRBV20-1; CDR3aa: SALKDGRGDTQY
v_gene: TRBV6-5; CDR3aa: ASSYQGRGQPQH
v_gene: TRBV5-1; CDR3aa: ASSSGRLESYEQY
v_gene: TRBV29-1; CDR3aa: SVLGTGGHNEQF
v_gene: TRBV5-6; CDR3aa: ASSFDRGRSPLH
v_gene: TRBV5-1; CDR3aa: ASSLIPGATSNYGYT
v_gene: TRBV30; CDR3aa: AWSVLAAGELF
v_gene: TRBV7-9; CDR3aa: ASSGRQVFQETQY
v_gene: TRBV6-2/TRBV6-3; CDR3aa: ASKRGSTDTQY
v_gene: TRBV2; CDR3aa: ASSRSGARTDTQY
v_gene: TRBV29-1; CDR3aa: SVAAGGVNIQY
v_gene: TRBV2; CDR3aa: ASSESPGELF
v_gene: TRBV5-1; CDR3aa: ASSAAPSNEQF
v_gene: TRBV12-3/TRBV12-4; CDR3aa: ASSSLTHNTEAF
v_gene: TRBV20-1; CDR3aa: SASLPKGRETQY
v_gene: TRBV6-5; CDR3aa: ASSSQTSGRAEQF
v_gene: TRBV5-1; CDR3aa: ASSPAQETQY
v_gene: TRBV7-8; CDR3aa: ASSSRPPVASGGVNEQF
v_gene: TRBV5-1; CDR3aa: ASSRALQGAGETQY
v_gene: TRBV5-1; CDR3aa: ASSLDRADGANVLT
v_gene: TRBV2; CDR3aa: ATAGGGGPDTQY
v_gene: TRBV5-1; CDR3aa: ASSTSGTSEETQY
v_gene: TRBV5-1; CDR3aa: ASSLLEQNTGELF
v_gene: TRBV2; CDR3aa: ASSAEGGAFYNEQF
v_gene: TRBV4-2; CDR3aa: ASSQADWNEQF
v_gene: TRBV5-1; CDR3aa: ASSPGLNTEAF
v_gene: TRBV20-1; CDR3aa: SATPGTGFYEQY
v_gene: TRBV20-1; CDR3aa: SAPPGGSNQPQH
v_gene: TRBV3-1; CDR3aa: ASSQAGSGFKNEQF
v_gene: TRBV12-3/TRBV12-4; CDR3aa: ASSLDQDLNSPLH
v_gene: TRBV5-1; CDR3aa: ASSIMTGLNEKLF
v_gene: TRBV2; CDR3aa: ASSEVIQETQY
v_gene: TRBV15; CDR3aa: ATSREWGVFTDTQY
v_gene: TRBV5-1; CDR3aa: ASSSDSTGANVLT
v_gene: TRBV11-2; CDR3aa: ASSLPRLAKNIQY
v_gene: TRBV19; CDR3aa: ASEINPGVNTGELF
v_gene: TRBV5-1; CDR3aa: ASSLGVRESTDTQY
v_gene: TRBV20-1; CDR3aa: SVSDRDSGNTIY
v_gene: TRBV20-1; CDR3aa: SARDESRNTEAF
v_gene: TRBV5-6; CDR3aa: ASSLSGMATQY